This TCR beta chain was captured by sequencing in a study of blood T cell repertoires in COVID-19. Study overall: Spain, Italy and the United States supplied samples that represented acute and convalescent COVID-19.

The CDR3 extends over 16 amino acids. Germline V gene data show CDR1 as SGHNT and CDR2 as YYREEE (reference sequence). V lost 5 bases and J lost 2, with 18 bases in between. TCRdb's table, derived via immunoSEQ multiplex PCR, lists solely in-frame clones and lacks some. The sample holds about 49,000 clones, 55% to 70% seen once. In its sample, this clone was seen a few times. Material for sequencing was peripheral blood. The chain couples TRBV5-4 to TRBJ2-3, with a possible D match to TRBD2 (6 bases). The clonotype comes from a woman between 65 and 79 years old with acute or convalescent COVID-19. CDR3 sequence: CASSRGGAGPTDTQYF. CDR3 sequence (DNA): TGTGCCAGCAGTAGGGGCGGGGCAGGGCCCACAGATACGCAGTATTTT. Variable domain in full (rest from reference TRBV5-4 and TRBJ2-3): ETGVTQSPTHLIKTRGQQVTLRCSSQSGHNTVSWYQQALGQGPQFIFQYYREEENGRGNFPPRFSGLQFPNYSSELNVNALELDDSALYLCASSRGGAGPTDTQYFGPGTRLTVL.